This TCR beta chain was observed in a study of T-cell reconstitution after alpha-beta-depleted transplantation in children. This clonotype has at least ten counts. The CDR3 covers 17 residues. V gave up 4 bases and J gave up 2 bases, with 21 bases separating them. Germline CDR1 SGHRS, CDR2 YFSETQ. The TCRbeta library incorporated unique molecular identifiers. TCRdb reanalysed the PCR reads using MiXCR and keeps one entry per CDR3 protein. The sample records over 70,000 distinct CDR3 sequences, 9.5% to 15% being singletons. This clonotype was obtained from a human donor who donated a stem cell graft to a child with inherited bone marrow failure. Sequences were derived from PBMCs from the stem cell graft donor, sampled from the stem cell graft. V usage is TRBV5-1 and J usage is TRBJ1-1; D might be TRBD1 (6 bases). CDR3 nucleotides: TGCGCCAGCAGCCCCCCGGATCCGGGGGCCCAAAACACTGAAGCTTTCTTT. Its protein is CASSPPDPGAQNTEAFF. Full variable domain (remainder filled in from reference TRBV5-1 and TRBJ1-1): KAGVTQTPRYLIKTRGQQVTLSCSPISGHRSVSWYQQTPGQGLQFLFEYFSETQRNKGNFPGRFSGRQFSNSRSEMNVSTLELGDSALYLCASSPPDPGAQNTEAFFGQGTRLTVV.